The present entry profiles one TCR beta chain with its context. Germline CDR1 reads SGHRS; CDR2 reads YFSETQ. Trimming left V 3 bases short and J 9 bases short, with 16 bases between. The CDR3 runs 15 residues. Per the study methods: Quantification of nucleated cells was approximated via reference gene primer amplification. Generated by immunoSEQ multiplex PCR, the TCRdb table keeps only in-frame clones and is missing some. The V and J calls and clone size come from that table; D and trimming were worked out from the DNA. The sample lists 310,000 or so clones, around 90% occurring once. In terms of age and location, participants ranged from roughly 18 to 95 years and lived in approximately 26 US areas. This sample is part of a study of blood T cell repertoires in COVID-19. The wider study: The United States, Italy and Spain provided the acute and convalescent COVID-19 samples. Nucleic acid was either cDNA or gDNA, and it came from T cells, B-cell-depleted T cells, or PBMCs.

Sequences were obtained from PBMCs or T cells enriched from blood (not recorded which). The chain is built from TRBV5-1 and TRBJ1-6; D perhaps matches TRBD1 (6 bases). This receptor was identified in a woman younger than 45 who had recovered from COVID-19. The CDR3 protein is CASSSRGQVGSPLHF. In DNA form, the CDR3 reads TGCGCCAGCAGCTCCAGGGGACAAGTGGGTTCACCCCTCCACTTT.